This TCR beta chain derives from a study of graft-versus-host responses after intestinal transplantation. Overall study context: As for transplant type, recipients had multivisceral, liver-intestinal, or isolated intestinal grafts. Study observations and caveats: Clonal ratios of graft-versus-host to host-versus-graft in allografts were high for patients exhibiting graft-donor T cell macrochimerism. Early post-transplant falls in HvG clones accompanied the peak levels of circulating GvH clones. Recipient-marrow GvH clones were detected, some having first appeared in ileum or blood.

The CDR3 has 14 residues. CDR1 and CDR2 (germline): MDHEN, SYDVKM. V was cut by 6 bases and J by 3 bases, with 15 bases left in between. Repertoires were generated with immunoSEQ multiplex PCR, while TCRdb's copy carries only in-frame clones and drops some. The sample has some 82,000 clones, around 86% seen once. With regard to this clone: Its antigen is currently unknown.

This TCR was recovered from a human donor who was the organ donor for an intestinal transplant. Specimen: unstimulated CD8+ T cells sorted from spleen or lymph node cells, collected before transplant. V is TRBV28 and J is TRBJ2-7; D gene ambiguous. CDR3 region: CASSHSSSGYEQYF. The DNA of the CDR3 is TGTGCCAGCAGCCATTCCTCCTCGGGCTACGAGCAGTACTTC. The full variable domain, in which reference TRBV28 and TRBJ2-7 provide the parts outside the CDR3, is DVKVTQSSRYLVKRTGEKVFLECVQDMDHENMFWYRQDPGLGLRLIYFSYDVKMKEKGDIPEGYSVSREKKERFSLILESASTNQTSMYLCASSHSSSGYEQYFGPGTRLTVT.